The clone carrying this T cell receptor beta chain showed up just a few times. One end of the junction varies from germline; a read error may be responsible. The sample is drawn from a study of shared clonotypes between healthy human individuals. Overall study: Each donor contributed plates that comprised three CD4 naive, three CD4 memory, two CD8 naive and one CD8 memory.

The assay used deep level. Assay: immunoSEQ multiplex PCR; the TCRdb copy retains only in-frame clones and omits some. The repertoire includes some 1 million clones, about 77% of them detected once, and about 1.5% sits in the top ten. It was into CD45RA+ naive and CD45RA-negative memory subsets that the CD4+ cells were split. Germline V gene sequence: CDR1 MNHNS, CDR2 SASEGT. This CDR3 has 15 amino acids. Sequencing used memory CD4+ T cells sorted from blood. Sample subset: CD45RA-negative fraction. The chain is built from TRBV6-1 and TRBJ1-5; TRBD1 aligns across 10 bases. The receptor was derived from a man aged 18 to 35 in good health. The CDR3 spells CASSEGDRGNRPQHF. Written as DNA, the CDR3 is TGTGCCAGCAGTGAAGGGGACAGGGGCAATCGGCCCCAGCATTTT.